The rows below give T cell receptor beta chains drawn from one sample of a study of shared clonotypes between healthy human individuals. Sequencing was performed with immunoSEQ multiplex PCR; in TCRdb, only in-frame clones are kept and a portion is missing. The table has under 2.5 million clones, 80% to 95% seen once. The material sequenced was naive CD4+ T cells from PBMCs. The receptors here all came from a man aged 18-30 years in good health. Some clones in this sample may be carry-over from other donors' samples. Each CDR3 is given with its conserved first and last residue. A D gene is named only where the DNA matches it firmly. Clone sizes are given selectively: once, few, many, or a class where the clone is expanded.

V gene	CDR3 length	J gene	D gene	clone size	CDR3 protein	CDR3 DNA
TRBV4-3	16	TRBJ1-2	-	-	CASSQTPGEINYGYTF	TGCGCCAGCAGCCAGACCCCCGGTGAGATCAACTATGGCTACACCTTC
TRBV13	15	TRBJ2-1	TRBD2	-	CASSPLRGRGNEQFF	TGTGCCAGCAGCCCTTTACGTGGGAGGGGCAATGAGCAGTTCTTC
TRBV28	17	TRBJ2-4	TRBD2	-	CASSLAGLADTKNIQYF	TGTGCCAGCAGCCTCGCGGGACTAGCGGACACAAAAAACATTCAGTACTTC
TRBV6-5	15	TRBJ2-7	-	-	CASSYLARSSYEQYF	TGTGCCAGCAGTTACTTAGCGCGATCCTCCTACGAGCAGTACTTC
TRBV29-1	11	TRBJ2-3	-	-	CSVDDLLAQYF	TGCAGCGTAGACGACCTGTTGGCGCAGTATTTT
TRBV27	14	TRBJ1-1	-	-	CASSLTLGGTEAFF	TGTGCCAGCAGTCTAACGCTGGGAGGCACTGAAGCTTTCTTT
TRBV4-2	15	TRBJ2-7	-	-	CASSQSASASYEQYF	TGTGCCAGCAGCCAATCGGCGTCCGCATCCTACGAGCAGTACTTC
TRBV18	15	TRBJ1-1	-	-	CASSPIWGPNTEAFF	TGTGCCAGCTCACCTATCTGGGGCCCGAACACTGAAGCTTTCTTT
TRBV5-1	12	TRBJ2-7	-	once	CASRSGSYEQYF	TGCGCCAGCCGTAGCGGTTCCTACGAGCAGTACTTC
TRBV6-6	13	TRBJ2-5	-	-	CASSYVQLETQYF	TGTGCCAGCAGTTACGTCCAGTTAGAGACCCAGTACTTC
TRBV27	18	TRBJ2-2	-	-	CATYALFRGRANTGELFF	TGTGCCACATACGCCTTGTTTAGGGGGAGAGCGAACACCGGGGAGCTGTTTTTT
TRBV7-9	16	TRBJ2-1	TRBD2	once	CASSLGTSGMYNEQFF	TGTGCCAGCAGCCTAGGGACTAGCGGGATGTACAATGAGCAGTTCTTC
TRBV29-1	12	TRBJ2-3	-	-	CSAAKTGDTQYF	TGCAGCGCCGCCAAGACAGGAGATACGCAGTATTTT
TRBV7-9	12	TRBJ1-2	-	-	CASSLPQRGYTF	TGTGCCAGCAGCCTGCCCCAACGCGGCTACACCTTC
TRBV2	14	TRBJ2-5	TRBD1	-	CASSNTGGWETQYF	TGTGCCAGCAGTAACACAGGGGGCTGGGAGACCCAGTACTTC
TRBV19	17	TRBJ2-2	-	-	CASTPRGSESNTGELFF	TGTGCCAGTACCCCCCGGGGGAGCGAGTCGAACACCGGGGAGCTGTTTTTT
TRBV5-6	16	TRBJ2-1	-	once	CASSRPRDWSYNEQFF	TGTGCCAGCAGCCGTCCGAGGGACTGGAGCTACAATGAGCAGTTCTTC
TRBV9	18	TRBJ1-3	-	-	CASSVEVWVGGPGNTIYF	TGTGCCAGCAGCGTAGAGGTTTGGGTTGGGGGCCCTGGAAACACCATATATTTT
TRBV4-3	16	TRBJ1-4	-	once	CASSQKRVATNEKLFF	TGCGCCAGCAGCCAAAAAAGAGTGGCAACTAATGAAAAACTGTTTTTT
TRBV28	14	TRBJ1-2	TRBD1	-	CASSPAGGFFGYTF	TGTGCCAGCAGCCCGGCAGGGGGCTTCTTTGGCTACACCTTC
TRBV2	15	TRBJ1-5	-	-	CASTQQGEAAQPQHF	TGTGCCAGCACCCAACAGGGTGAAGCGGCTCAGCCCCAGCATTTT
TRBV2	11	TRBJ2-7	-	-	CASSAGYEQYF	TGTGCCAGCAGTGCGGGGTACGAGCAGTACTTC
TRBV28	12	TRBJ1-2	-	-	CASTDFKGGYTF	TGTGCCAGCACCGACTTTAAAGGTGGCTACACCTTC
TRBV6-5	15	TRBJ2-7	TRBD1	-	CASSRNFGTGYEQYF	TGTGCCAGCAGTCGTAACTTCGGGACAGGCTACGAGCAGTACTTC
TRBV10-3	14	TRBJ2-7	-	-	CAISGAGDLVEQYF	TGTGCCATCAGTGGGGCCGGGGATCTAGTCGAGCAGTACTTC
TRBV7-3	15	TRBJ2-1	-	-	CASSDSGAVYNEQFF	TGTGCCAGCAGCGATTCAGGGGCCGTTTACAATGAGCAGTTCTTC
TRBV5-1	16	TRBJ2-3	TRBD2	-	CASSLGSSGMGDTQYF	TGCGCCAGCAGCTTGGGGTCTAGCGGGATGGGAGATACGCAGTATTTT
TRBV9	14	TRBJ2-7	-	-	CASSISSASYEQYF	TGTGCCAGCAGCATCTCTAGTGCCTCCTACGAGCAGTACTTC
TRBV5-1	15	TRBJ1-2	TRBD1	-	CASSNPTGGGGGYTF	TGCGCCAGCAGCAACCCTACAGGGGGCGGTGGGGGCTACACCTTC
TRBV19	12	TRBJ2-7	TRBD1	-	CASLDRESEQYF	TGTGCCAGCCTCGACAGGGAATCCGAGCAGTACTTC
TRBV14	14	TRBJ1-2	-	-	CASSPPGLGYGYTF	TGTGCCAGCAGCCCCCCGGGACTCGGCTATGGCTACACCTTC
TRBV18	16	TRBJ2-2	TRBD2	-	CASSPIGRARTGELFF	TGTGCCAGCTCACCAATCGGGAGGGCCCGCACCGGGGAGCTGTTTTTT
TRBV7-2	11	TRBJ2-5	TRBD1	-	CASSVGTGQYF	TGTGCCAGCAGCGTCGGGACAGGACAGTACTTC
TRBV7-6	13	TRBJ1-5	-	-	CASSLDGNQPQHF	TGTGCCAGCAGCTTAGATGGCAATCAGCCCCAGCATTTT
TRBV19	15	TRBJ2-2	TRBD1	-	CASSIFTGVAGELFF	TGTGCCAGTAGTATTTTCACAGGGGTGGCCGGGGAGCTGTTTTTT
TRBV25-1	15	TRBJ1-3	-	-	CASSGPNVTPDTIYF	TGTGCCAGCAGTGGTCCCAATGTGACCCCCGACACCATATATTTT
TRBV4-2	13	TRBJ2-3	TRBD1	-	CASSPRQGDTQYF	TGTGCCAGCAGCCCTAGACAGGGAGATACGCAGTATTTT
TRBV18	14	TRBJ2-7	TRBD1	-	CASSPDRGTYEQYF	TGTGCCAGCTCACCGGACAGGGGAACCTACGAGCAGTACTTC
TRBV4-1	15	TRBJ1-5	TRBD1	-	CASSQDGSDRDPQHF	TGCGCCAGCAGCCAAGATGGTTCGGACAGGGATCCCCAGCATTTT
TRBV6-5	16	TRBJ1-2	TRBD1	-	CASSYAGTGDFYGYTF	TGTGCCAGCAGTTATGCCGGGACAGGGGATTTCTATGGCTACACCTTC
TRBV2	16	TRBJ1-4	-	-	CAILRGPVALREKLFF	TGTGCCATCCTCCGGGGTCCGGTTGCCTTGAGGGAAAAACTGTTTTTT
TRBV11-3	14	TRBJ2-1	TRBD1	-	CASSPQGAYNEQFF	TGTGCCAGCAGCCCCCAGGGGGCCTACAATGAGCAGTTCTTC
TRBV4-2	17	TRBJ1-3	TRBD1	-	CASSQSQGASSGNTIYF	TGTGCCAGCAGCCAGTCACAGGGGGCGAGCTCTGGAAACACCATATATTTT
TRBV7-2	16	TRBJ1-2	-	-	CASSLLGTGNNYGYTF	TGTGCCAGCAGCTTATTGGGAACAGGAAATAACTATGGCTACACCTTC
TRBV6-1	11	TRBJ2-5	-	-	CATRTSETQYF	TGTGCAACTAGGACTTCAGAGACCCAGTACTTC
TRBV10-2	15	TRBJ2-7	TRBD2	once	CASSSAAGGTYEQYF	TGCGCCAGCAGTTCCGCGGCGGGAGGGACCTACGAGCAGTACTTC
TRBV2	15	TRBJ2-2	TRBD2	-	CASSGLAGVGGELFF	TGTGCCAGCAGTGGACTAGCGGGAGTGGGCGGGGAGCTGTTTTTT
TRBV28	15	TRBJ1-5	TRBD1	-	CASSWGQGARQPQHF	TGTGCCAGCAGTTGGGGGCAGGGGGCTCGGCAGCCCCAGCATTTT
TRBV23-1	14	TRBJ1-3	TRBD1	-	CARKGQRSGNTIYF	TGCGCCAGGAAGGGACAGCGCTCTGGAAACACCATATATTTT
TRBV4-3	15	TRBJ1-4	-	-	CASSQDEAGDEKLFF	TGCGCCAGCAGCCAAGATGAGGCAGGGGATGAAAAACTGTTTTTT
TRBV5-5	14	TRBJ2-5	-	-	CASTNTRGPETQYF	TGTGCCAGCACGAACACCCGGGGGCCGGAGACCCAGTACTTC
TRBV28	15	TRBJ2-2	-	-	CASSNPRDLPGELFF	TGTGCCAGCAGTAACCCGCGGGACCTCCCCGGGGAGCTGTTTTTT
TRBV7-2	15	TRBJ2-3	-	-	CASSLPGVGADTQYF	TGTGCCAGCAGCTTACCAGGGGTGGGTGCAGATACGCAGTATTTT
TRBV5-4	13	TRBJ2-7	-	-	CASSSKGHYEQYF	TGTGCCAGCAGCAGCAAAGGACACTACGAGCAGTACTTC
TRBV30	14	TRBJ2-1	-	once	CAWARGAGYNEQFF	TGTGCCTGGGCCCGGGGGGCTGGCTACAATGAGCAGTTCTTC
TRBV19	13	TRBJ2-7	-	-	CASSIIRGYEQYF	TGTGCCAGTAGTATAATAAGGGGGTACGAGCAGTACTTC
TRBV6-5	14	TRBJ2-7	-	-	CASTELDSPYEQYF	TGTGCCAGCACCGAACTAGACAGCCCCTACGAGCAGTACTTC
TRBV2	13	TRBJ1-1	-	-	CASSDGRNTEAFF	TGTGCCAGCAGTGACGGCCGGAACACTGAAGCTTTCTTT
TRBV27	15	TRBJ1-4	-	few	CASSRIYVMDEKLFF	TGTGCCAGCAGTCGCATTTACGTCATGGATGAAAAACTGTTTTTT